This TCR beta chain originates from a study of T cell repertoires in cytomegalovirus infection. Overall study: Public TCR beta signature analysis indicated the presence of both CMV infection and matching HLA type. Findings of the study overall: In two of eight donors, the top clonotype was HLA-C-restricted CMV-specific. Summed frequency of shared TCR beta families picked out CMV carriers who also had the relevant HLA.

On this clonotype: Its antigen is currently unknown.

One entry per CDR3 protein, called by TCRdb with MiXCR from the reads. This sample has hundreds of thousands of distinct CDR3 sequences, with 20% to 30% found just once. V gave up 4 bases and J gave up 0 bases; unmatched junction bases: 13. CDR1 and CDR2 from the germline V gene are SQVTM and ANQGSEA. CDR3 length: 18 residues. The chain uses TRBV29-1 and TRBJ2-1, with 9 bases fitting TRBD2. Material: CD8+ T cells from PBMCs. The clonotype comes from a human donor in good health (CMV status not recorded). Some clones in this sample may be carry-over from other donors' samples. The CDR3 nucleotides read TGCAGCGTTGTCCCGAGACTAGCGGATGCCAGCTCCTACAATGAGCAGTTCTTC. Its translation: CSVVPRLADASSYNEQFF.